This record covers a single T cell receptor beta chain. This entry is derived from a study of blood T cell repertoires in COVID-19. The protocol was immunoSEQ multiplex PCR, while the TCRdb copy is restricted to in-frame clones and leaves out a portion. The sample lists around 300,000 clones, more than 80% occurring once. The CDR3 extends over 13 amino acids. CDR1 is LNHDA, CDR2 SQIVND, per germline (reference sequence). V shed 3 bases and J shed 5 bases, with 11 bases lying between them. The chain uses TRBV19 and TRBJ2-7; D might be TRBD2 (7 bases). This TCR derives from a woman between 18 and 30 years old who had recovered from COVID-19. The sample was PBMCs or T cells enriched from blood (not recorded which). The CDR3 region is CASSIGGAHEQYF. The CDR3 nucleotides read TGTGCCAGTAGTATTGGGGGGGCTCACGAGCAGTACTTC. Using reference TRBV19 and TRBJ2-7 for the parts outside the CDR3, the full variable domain is DGGITQSPKYLFRKEGQNVTLSCEQNLNHDAMYWYRQDPGQGLRLIYYSQIVNDFQKGDIAEGYSVSREKKESFPLTVTSAQKNPTAFYLCASSIGGAHEQYFGPGTRLTVT.